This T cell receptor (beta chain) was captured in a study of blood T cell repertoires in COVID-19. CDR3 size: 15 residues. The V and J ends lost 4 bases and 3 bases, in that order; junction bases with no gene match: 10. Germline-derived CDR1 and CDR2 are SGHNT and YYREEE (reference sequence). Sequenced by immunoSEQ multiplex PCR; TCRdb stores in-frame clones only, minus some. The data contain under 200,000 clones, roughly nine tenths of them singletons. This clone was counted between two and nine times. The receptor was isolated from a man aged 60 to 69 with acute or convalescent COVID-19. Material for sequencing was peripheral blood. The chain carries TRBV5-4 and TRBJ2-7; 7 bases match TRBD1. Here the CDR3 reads CASSSRQGPNYEQYF. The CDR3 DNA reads TGTGCCAGCAGCAGCCGACAGGGCCCTAACTACGAGCAGTACTTC.